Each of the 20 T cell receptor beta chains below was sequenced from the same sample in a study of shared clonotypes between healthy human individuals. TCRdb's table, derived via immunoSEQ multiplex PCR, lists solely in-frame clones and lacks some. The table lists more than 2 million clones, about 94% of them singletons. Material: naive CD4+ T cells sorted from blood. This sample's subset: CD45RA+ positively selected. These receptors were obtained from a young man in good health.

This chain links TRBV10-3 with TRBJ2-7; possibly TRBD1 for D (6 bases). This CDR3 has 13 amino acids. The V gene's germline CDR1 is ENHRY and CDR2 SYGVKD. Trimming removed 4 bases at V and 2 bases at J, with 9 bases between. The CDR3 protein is CAISVGQTYEQYF. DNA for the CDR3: TGTGCCATCAGTGTCGGACAGACCTACGAGCAGTACTTC.

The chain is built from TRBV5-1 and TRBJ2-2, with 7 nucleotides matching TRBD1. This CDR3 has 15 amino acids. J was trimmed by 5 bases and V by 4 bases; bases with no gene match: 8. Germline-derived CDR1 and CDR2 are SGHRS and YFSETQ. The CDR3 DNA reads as TGCGCCAGCAGCCTGGACCAGACAGGGACCGGGGAGCTGTTTTTT. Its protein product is CASSLDQTGTGELFF.

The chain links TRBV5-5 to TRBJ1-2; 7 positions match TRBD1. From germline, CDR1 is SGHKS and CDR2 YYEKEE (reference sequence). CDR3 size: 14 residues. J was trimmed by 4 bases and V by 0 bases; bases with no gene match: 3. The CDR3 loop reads CASSLDQGVYGYTF. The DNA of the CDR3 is TGTGCCAGCAGCTTGGACCAGGGGGTCTATGGCTACACCTTC.

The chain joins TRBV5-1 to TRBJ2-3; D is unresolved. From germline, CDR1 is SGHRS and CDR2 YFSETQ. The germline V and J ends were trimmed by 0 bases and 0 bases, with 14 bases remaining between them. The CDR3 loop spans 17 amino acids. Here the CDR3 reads CASSLALAVASTDTQYF. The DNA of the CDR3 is TGCGCCAGCAGCTTGGCCCTGGCGGTAGCTAGCACAGATACGCAGTATTTT.

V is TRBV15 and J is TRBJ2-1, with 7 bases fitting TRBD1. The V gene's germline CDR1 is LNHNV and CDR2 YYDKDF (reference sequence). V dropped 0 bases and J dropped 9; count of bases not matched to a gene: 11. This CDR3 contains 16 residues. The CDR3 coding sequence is TGTGCCACCAGCAGAGATCTTGTGACAGGGTTAGGTGAGCAGTTCTTC. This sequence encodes CATSRDLVTGLGEQFF.

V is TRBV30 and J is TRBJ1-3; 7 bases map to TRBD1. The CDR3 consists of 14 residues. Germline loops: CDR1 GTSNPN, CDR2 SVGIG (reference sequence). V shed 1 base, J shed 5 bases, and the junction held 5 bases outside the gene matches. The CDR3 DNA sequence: TGTGCCTGGAGTGATCGACAGGGTAGAAACACCATATATTTT. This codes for CAWSDRQGRNTIYF. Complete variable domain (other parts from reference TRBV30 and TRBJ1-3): SQTIHQWPATLVQPVGSPLSLECTVEGTSNPNLYWYRQAAGRGLQLLFYSVGIGQISSEVPQNLSASRPQDRQFILSSKKLLLSDSGFYLCAWSDRQGRNTIYFGEGSWLTVV.

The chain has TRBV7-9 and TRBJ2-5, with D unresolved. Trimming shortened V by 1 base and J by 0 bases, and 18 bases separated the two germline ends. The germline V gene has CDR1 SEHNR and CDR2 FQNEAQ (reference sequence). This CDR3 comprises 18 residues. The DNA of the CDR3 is TGTGCCAGCAGCTTAGATCGGCCAGGATTTCTTCACCAAGAGACCCAGTACTTC. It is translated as CASSLDRPGFLHQETQYF.

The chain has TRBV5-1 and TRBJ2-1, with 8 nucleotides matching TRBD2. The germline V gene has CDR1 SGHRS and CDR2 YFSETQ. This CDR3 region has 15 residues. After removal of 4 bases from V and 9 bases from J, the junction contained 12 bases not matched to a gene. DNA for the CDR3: TGCGCCAGCAGCCCGGGACTAGTTGAGGCAGGTGAGCAGTTCTTC. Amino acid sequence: CASSPGLVEAGEQFF.

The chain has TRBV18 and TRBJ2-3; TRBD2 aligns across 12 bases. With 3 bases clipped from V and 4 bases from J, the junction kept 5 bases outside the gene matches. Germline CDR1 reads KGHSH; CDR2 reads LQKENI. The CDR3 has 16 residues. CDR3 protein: CASSPRLAGAADTQYF. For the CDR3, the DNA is TGTGCCAGCTCACCGCGACTAGCGGGAGCTGCAGATACGCAGTATTTT.

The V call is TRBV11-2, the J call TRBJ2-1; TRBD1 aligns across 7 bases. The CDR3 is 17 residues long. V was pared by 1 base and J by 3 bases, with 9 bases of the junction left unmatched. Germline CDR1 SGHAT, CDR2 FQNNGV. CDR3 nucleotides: TGTGCCAGCAGCTTAGCCAGTACAGGGGTGGGCTACAATGAGCAGTTCTTC. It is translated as CASSLASTGVGYNEQFF.

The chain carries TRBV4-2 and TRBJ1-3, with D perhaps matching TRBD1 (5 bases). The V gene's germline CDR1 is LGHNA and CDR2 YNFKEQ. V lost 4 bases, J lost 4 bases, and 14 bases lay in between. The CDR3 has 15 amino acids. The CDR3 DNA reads TGTGCCAGCAGCCTTGGGGGGAGTAACGGAAACACCATATATTTT. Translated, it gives CASSLGGSNGNTIYF.

CDR3 nucleotide sequence: TGTGCCAGCAGCCTGGAGGGAGGGGGGACTGAAGCTTTCTTT. Residues: CASSLEGGGTEAFF. The gene calls are TRBV6-5 and TRBJ1-1; TRBD1 might be the D (6 bases). This CDR3 is 14 amino acids long. Germline CDR1 and CDR2: MNHEY and SVGAGI. V was trimmed by 6 bases and J by 5 bases, leaving 16 bases between them.

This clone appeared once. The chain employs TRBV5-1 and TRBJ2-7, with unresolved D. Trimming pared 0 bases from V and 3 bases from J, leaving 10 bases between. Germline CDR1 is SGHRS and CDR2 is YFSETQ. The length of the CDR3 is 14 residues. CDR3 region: CASSLDTDLYEQYF. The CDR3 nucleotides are TGCGCCAGCAGCTTGGACACGGACCTCTACGAGCAGTACTTC.

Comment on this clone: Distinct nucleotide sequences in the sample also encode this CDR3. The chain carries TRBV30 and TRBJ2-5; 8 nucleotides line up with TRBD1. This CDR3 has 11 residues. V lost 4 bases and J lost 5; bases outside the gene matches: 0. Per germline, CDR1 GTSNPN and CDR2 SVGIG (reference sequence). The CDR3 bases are TGTGCCTGGACAGGGGGCGAGACCCAGTACTTC. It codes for CAWTGGETQYF.

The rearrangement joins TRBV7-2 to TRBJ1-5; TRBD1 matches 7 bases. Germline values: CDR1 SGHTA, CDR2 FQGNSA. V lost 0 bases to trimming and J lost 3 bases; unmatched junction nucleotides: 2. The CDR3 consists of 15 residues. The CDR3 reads CASSLATGLNQPQHF. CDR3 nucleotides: TGTGCCAGCAGCTTAGCGACAGGGCTCAATCAGCCCCAGCATTTT.

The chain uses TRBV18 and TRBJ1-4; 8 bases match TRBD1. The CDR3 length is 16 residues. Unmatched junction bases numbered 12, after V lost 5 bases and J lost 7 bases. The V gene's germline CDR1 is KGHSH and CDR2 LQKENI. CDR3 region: CASSTNRGQGSEKLFF. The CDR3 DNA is TGTGCCAGCTCAACAAATAGAGGACAGGGCTCTGAAAAACTGTTTTTT.

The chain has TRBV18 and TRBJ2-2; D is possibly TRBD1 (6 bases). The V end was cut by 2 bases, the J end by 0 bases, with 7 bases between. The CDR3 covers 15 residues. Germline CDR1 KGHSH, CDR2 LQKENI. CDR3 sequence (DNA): TGTGCCAGCTCACCAGGACAGTCGAACACCGGGGAGCTGTTTTTT. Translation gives CASSPGQSNTGELFF.

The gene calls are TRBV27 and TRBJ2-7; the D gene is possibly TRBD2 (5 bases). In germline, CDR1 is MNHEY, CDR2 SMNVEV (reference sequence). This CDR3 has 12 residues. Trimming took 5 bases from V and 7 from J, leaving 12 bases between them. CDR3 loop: CASSPRGREQYF. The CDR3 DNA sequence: TGTGCCAGCAGTCCACGGGGAAGGGAGCAGTACTTC.

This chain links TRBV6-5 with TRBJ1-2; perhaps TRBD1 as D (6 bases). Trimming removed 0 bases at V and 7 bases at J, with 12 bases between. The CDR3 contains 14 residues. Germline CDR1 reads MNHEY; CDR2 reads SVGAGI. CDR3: CASSYSYSGAGYTF. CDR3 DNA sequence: TGTGCCAGCAGTTACTCCTATTCAGGGGCTGGCTACACCTTC.

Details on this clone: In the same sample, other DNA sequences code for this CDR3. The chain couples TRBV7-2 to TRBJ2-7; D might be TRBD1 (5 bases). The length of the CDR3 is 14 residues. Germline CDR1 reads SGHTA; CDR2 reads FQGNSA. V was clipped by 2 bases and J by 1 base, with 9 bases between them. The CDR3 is CASSLSAGSYEQYF. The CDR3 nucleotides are TGTGCCAGCAGCTTATCCGCAGGGTCCTACGAGCAGTACTTC.